These T cell receptor beta chains were read from a single sample in a study of beta chain features in type 1 diabetes. Profiling relied on immunoSEQ multiplex PCR, and the TCRdb table lists in-frame clones only, not all of them. The profile covers fewer than 400,000 clones, with 7% to 9% appearing a single time and around 0.45% taken by the ten largest. Sequencing used central memory CD4+ T cells from blood. These receptor sequences come from a woman younger than 30 in good health. The CDR3 runs from the conserved cysteine through the conserved F or W. Each record gives: D gene, J gene, clone size, V gene, CDR3 protein, CDR3 DNA. The D gene is left open where the match is weak. The size entry is marked missing in some rows and otherwise reads once, few, many or a size class.

>TRBD2|TRBJ2-3|few|TRBV7-9
CASSQDAGGSGADTQYF
TGCGCCAGCAGCCAAGATGCAGGCGGGAGTGGCGCAGATACGCAGTATTTT
>TRBD1|TRBJ2-7|NA|TRBV28
CASSLGQGASYEQYF
TGTGCCAGCAGCCTGGGACAGGGGGCTAGCTACGAGCAGTACTTC
>NA|TRBJ2-1|many|TRBV10-3
CAISESGAFDNEQFF
TGTGCCATCAGTGAGTCTGGGGCATTCGACAATGAGCAGTTCTTC
>TRBD1|TRBJ1-1|NA|TRBV28
CASIRTGGAEAFF
TGTGCCAGCATAAGGACAGGGGGCGCTGAAGCTTTCTTT
>TRBD1|TRBJ1-1|NA|TRBV7-2
CASSSRTGGTEAFF
TGTGCCAGCAGCTCCCGGACAGGGGGCACTGAAGCTTTCTTT
>NA|TRBJ2-5|NA|TRBV7-2
CASSNGETQYF
TGTGCCAGCAGCAACGGCGAGACCCAGTACTTC
>TRBD2|TRBJ2-3|few|TRBV7-6
CASSRGTSGNTDTQYF
TGTGCCAGCAGCCGAGGGACTAGCGGGAACACAGATACGCAGTATTTT
>NA|TRBJ2-1|few|TRBV7-3
CASSLFSYNEQFF
TGTGCCAGCAGCTTATTTTCCTACAATGAGCAGTTCTTC
>NA|TRBJ2-1|few|TRBV7-2
CASSRDQDVKQFF
TGTGCCAGCAGCCGGGACCAGGACGTAAAGCAGTTCTTC
>NA|TRBJ1-1|NA|TRBV7-8
CASSPNRANTEAFF
TGTGCCAGCAGCCCTAACAGGGCGAACACTGAAGCTTTCTTT
>TRBD1|TRBJ1-4|few|TRBV4-3
CASSQPGQGAKEKLFF
TGCGCCAGCAGCCAACCGGGACAGGGGGCCAAAGAAAAACTGTTTTTT
>NA|TRBJ1-4|NA|TRBV6-5
CATAGQRYEKLFF
TGTGCCACAGCAGGGCAGAGGTATGAAAAACTGTTTTTT
>NA|TRBJ2-2|NA|TRBV6-6
CASSTRSGELFF
TGTGCCAGCAGTACCCGATCCGGGGAGCTGTTTTTT
>NA|TRBJ2-5|few|TRBV5-8
CASSLRETQYF
TGTGCCAGCAGCTTGAGGGAGACCCAGTACTTC
>TRBD2|TRBJ2-1|NA|TRBV10-3
CAISESIGLAGVNEQFF
TGTGCCATCAGTGAGTCGATTGGTCTAGCGGGAGTCAATGAGCAGTTCTTC
>TRBD2|TRBJ2-5|NA|TRBV28
CASSSTITWTGGGTQYF
TGTGCCAGCAGCTCCACTATAACATGGACTGGCGGGGGGACCCAGTACTTC
>NA|TRBJ2-4|NA|TRBV7-8
CASSPARGGGLAENIQYF
TGTGCCAGCAGCCCAGCTAGGGGAGGGGGGTTAGCTGAAAACATTCAGTACTTC
>TRBD1|TRBJ1-1|NA|TRBV5-5
CASSLTPTGMNTEAFF
TGTGCCAGCAGCTTGACCCCGACAGGGATGAACACTGAAGCTTTCTTT
>NA|TRBJ2-4|many|TRBV5-1
CASREVTGRSNIQYF
TGCGCCAGCAGAGAGGTGACAGGGAGGTCGAACATTCAGTACTTC
>NA|TRBJ2-1|NA|TRBV9
CASSATSRNEQFF
TGTGCCAGCAGCGCGACTAGTAGGAATGAGCAGTTCTTC
>NA|TRBJ1-2|NA|TRBV9
CASSGGYGYTF
TGTGCCAGCAGCGGGGGGTATGGCTACACCTTC
>NA|TRBJ1-1|NA|TRBV6-6
CASSQTNTEAFF
TGTGCCAGCAGTCAGACGAACACTGAAGCTTTCTTT
>NA|TRBJ2-6|NA|TRBV28
CASSLAGSSRDSGANVLTF
TGTGCCAGCAGTTTGGCTGGGTCGAGTCGCGACTCTGGGGCCAACGTCCTGACTTTC
>NA|TRBJ1-5|NA|TRBV2
CASNTQGYNQPQHF
TGTGCCAGTAACACACAGGGCTACAATCAGCCCCAGCATTTT
>NA|TRBJ1-3|few|TRBV6-5
CATQGTGNTIYF
TGTGCCACCCAGGGTACTGGAAACACCATATATTTT
>NA|TRBJ2-5|NA|TRBV7-9
CASSLALESQETQYF
TGTGCCAGCAGCTTAGCGCTGGAGTCACAAGAGACCCAGTACTTC
>NA|TRBJ2-1|NA|TRBV21-1
CASSKRTSGPYNEQFF
TGTGCCAGCAGCAAACGGACTAGCGGGCCTTACAATGAGCAGTTCTTC
>TRBD1|TRBJ1-5|few|TRBV7-2
CASSPDRGLLQPQHF
TGTGCCAGCAGCCCTGACAGGGGGCTGTTACAGCCCCAGCATTTT
>TRBD2|TRBJ2-1|few|TRBV7-2
CASNPGTSAYNEQFF
TGTGCCAGCAACCCCGGGACTAGCGCCTACAATGAGCAGTTCTTC